This TCR beta chain was identified in a study of blood T cell repertoires in COVID-19 (dated by TCRdb to the early 2020s). In the study overall: Collaborator samples came from the United States, Italy and Spain and covered acute and convalescent phases of COVID-19. The material from the prospective study consisted of cDNA or gDNA derived from T cells, B-cell-depleted T cells, or PBMCs. Deeply sampled blood TCRbeta repertoires from subjects exposed to, actively infected with, or recovered from COVID-19 were included in the dataset. The repertoires were released in a freely available public database meant as a resource for research on the immune response to SARS-CoV-2. Samples were obtained from the ongoing ImmuneRACE study (first 160 participants) and from roughly 1,300 subjects provided by 6 global collaborators. The sample metadata nearly always contained a de-identified subject ID, COVID-19 status, age in years and sex. Where HLA class I and class II types were available, the types were taken from metadata supplied by the sample provider, not from assay-based typing. Paper-wide results and their limitations: How much clinical and demographic metadata was included differed by source and by participant, and the metadata was provided uncurated.

Concerning this clone itself: No cognate antigen has been identified for it. Qualities for individual bases were not recorded, and no much larger clone is one base off.

Trimming removed 2 bases from V and 3 bases from J, leaving 10 bases between the germline ends. The germline V gene sets CDR1 to MDHEN and CDR2 to SYDVKM. The cysteine opens and the phenylalanine closes a CDR3 of 15 amino acids. Left in the record is the CDR3 DNA by itself, 45 bases read in frame from the first base. Enrolling through a virtual design, the prospective study's participants ranged in age from roughly 18 to 90 years and lived across 24 United States geographic areas. To assign participants to cohorts, the prospective study relied on clinical history that participants themselves reported in a screening survey and a study questionnaire. For ImmuneRACE Cohort 3, a participant was defined as recovered based on two consecutive negative NP/OP PCR tests, clearance by a healthcare professional, or resolution of symptoms. Each participant in the prospective study had whole blood, serum and a nasopharyngeal or oropharyngeal swab collected by mobile phlebotomists. Participants in the prospective study had the option to provide additional blood draws and questionnaires over a roughly 2-month period. Before DNA extraction, prospective study blood samples were shipped either frozen or at room temperature.

TCRbeta CDR3 regions were amplified from genomic DNA using the immunoSEQ Assay, a bias-controlled multiplex PCR. Per the source publication's procedure: The number of nucleated cells in each sample was estimated by amplification of reference gene primers within the assay. To quantify the absolute abundance of each unique TCRbeta CDR3 rearrangement, sequence reads were collapsed and filtered. For each sample, productive Simpson clonality was calculated as the square root of Simpson's diversity index over productive rearrangements. Drawn from immuneACCESS, this table holds only the in-frame rearrangements with V and J called that TCRdb kept. Clones are partly lost; checked studies trace under half to an unresolved V gene and leave the rest unexplained. The DNA gave D and trimming, while V, J and clone size come from that table. In all, the sample holds around 300,000 clones, and approximately 88% of those were seen once. 6% of the sample goes to the ten largest clones.

The specimen sequenced was PBMCs or T cells enriched from blood (not recorded which). The chain couples TRBV28 to TRBJ2-2; TRBD2 is a possible D gene, resting on 6 matching bases. The receptor was isolated from a woman between 35 and 50 years old who had recovered from COVID-19. The CDR3 in this case is CASSLGGSYTGELFF. The sequence in DNA is TGTGCCAGCAGTTTAGGGGGGTCCTACACCGGGGAGCTGTTTTTT. Outside the CDR3, residues come from the reference TRBV28 and TRBJ2-2 proteins, so the full variable domain is: DVKVTQSSRYLVKRTGEKVFLECVQDMDHENMFWYRQDPGLGLRLIYFSYDVKMKEKGDIPEGYSVSREKKERFSLILESASTNQTSMYLCASSLGGSYTGELFFGEGSRLTVL.